This T cell receptor beta chain was observed in a study of T cell responses to AZD1222 COVID-19 vaccine. Study observations and caveats: Researchers took repertoire samples only after the peak T cell response had come.

Produced via immunoSEQ multiplex PCR; TCRdb's table is partial and in-frame only. The sample includes more than 100,000 clones, 90% of them seen just once. Notes on this clone: Antigen: not known.

This sequence was found in an adult in good health. This material consisted of peripheral blood, taken on day 0 of AZD1222 vaccination.

The CDR3 is CASSQQDSPGLSYNEQFF. The CDR3, as DNA: TGTGCCAGCAGCCAACAGGACAGTCCGGGACTCTCCTACAATGAGCAGTTCTTC. The chain couples TRBV6-2 or TRBV6-3 to TRBJ2-1; the D gene could be TRBD1 or TRBD2 (6 bases each). The CDR3 is 18 residues long. The germline CDR1 and CDR2 sequences are MNHEY and SVGEGT. Trimming took 6 bases from V and 0 from J, leaving 21 bases between them.